This TCR beta chain was sequenced for a study of blood T cell repertoires in COVID-19. Study-level information: The analysed material was cDNA or gDNA that came from T cells, B-cell-depleted T cells, or PBMCs.

This clone was seen only once. The V gene lost 2 bases and the J gene lost 2 bases, with 11 bases spanning the gap. The germline CDR1 and CDR2 sequences are SGHRS and YFSETQ. The CDR3 sequence is 15 residues long. As handled by the study authors: Estimates of nucleated cell counts were drawn from the amplification of reference gene primers. The assay was immunoSEQ multiplex PCR, and TCRdb's table has in-frame clones only and misses some. The V and J calls and clone size were taken over from that table, and D and trimming were inferred from the DNA. Here the sample spans 150,000 or so clones, roughly four fifths being singletons.

This sequence originates from a woman aged 60 to 75 with acute or convalescent COVID-19. The chain recombines TRBV5-1 with TRBJ2-1; TRBD1 is a possible D gene (6 bases). Sequencing was carried out using peripheral blood. The chain's CDR3 is CASSLQGETYNEQFF. DNA of the CDR3: TGCGCCAGCAGCTTACAGGGAGAGACCTACAATGAGCAGTTCTTC.